This T cell receptor (beta chain) derives from a study of blood T cell repertoires in COVID-19. Across the study: COVID-19 samples from acute and convalescent phases originated in the United States, Italy and Spain. PBMCs, B-cell-depleted T cells, or T cells were the source of the cDNA or gDNA that made up the material.

Original processing notes: From reference gene primer amplification, estimates of nucleated cell counts were derived. Assay used: immunoSEQ multiplex PCR; TCRdb lists only in-frame clones, some missing. The V and J calls and clone size are taken from that table; D and trimming were inferred from the DNA. The sample gives roughly 67,000 clones, about 83% of which show up once; around 5.6% is in the top ten. V shed 4 bases and J shed 9 bases, with 9 bases lying between them. The CDR3 consists of 10 residues. Looked up from germline, CDR1 is SQVTM and CDR2 is ANQGSEA. This sequence originates from a woman aged 55-69 years with acute or convalescent COVID-19. The chain couples TRBV29-1 to TRBJ1-2; no firm D call. The specimen sequenced was peripheral blood. The CDR3 sequence: CSVAENSYTF. Here the CDR3 DNA reads TGCAGCGTTGCGGAGAACAGCTACACCTTC.